These 4 T cell receptor beta chains came from one sample sequenced in a study of blood T cell repertoires in COVID-19 (dated by TCRdb to about 2020). Library creation used the immunoSEQ multiplex PCR assay. TCRdb mirrors the immuneACCESS table, restricted to in-frame sequences. Some clones are absent from its copies; in checked studies, under half trace to an unresolved V gene, and the reason for the others is unknown. Present in this sample are some 320,000 clones, almost 85% of which were seen just once. Around 6.9% of the sample lies in the top ten. The sequenced sample consisted of peripheral blood. These receptors all come from a human donor in a cohort sampled during active COVID-19.

The chain combines TRBV24-1 with TRBJ2-3; D is possibly TRBD2 (7 bases). CDR3 length equals 14 residues. V gave up 6 bases and J gave up 10 bases, with 19 bases separating them. The germline V gene has CDR1 KGHDR and CDR2 SFDVKD. The CDR3 DNA follows: TGTGCCACCAGTCTACCGGGGGGCCAAAGGGCGCAGTATTTT. Its translation: CATSLPGGQRAQYF.

The chain is built from TRBV7-9 and TRBJ1-1, with 9 nucleotides matching TRBD1. With 4 bases clipped from V and 4 bases from J, the junction kept 16 bases outside the gene matches. CDR1 and CDR2 (germline): SEHNR, FQNEAQ (reference sequence). This CDR3 comprises 18 residues. The DNA of the CDR3 is TGTGCCAGCAGCTCGACGGTTCTCGGACAGGGGACCTCCACTGAAGCTTTCTTT. This codes for CASSSTVLGQGTSTEAFF.

This clone has just a few counts. The J gene is TRBJ2-5, the V gene TRBV6-5, with 10 bases lining up with TRBD2. Germline V gene lookup returns CDR1 MNHEY and CDR2 SVGAGI. This CDR3 comprises 15 residues. Trimming cost V 0 bases and J 4 bases; bases outside gene matches: 2. The DNA of the CDR3 is TGTGCCAGCAGTTACTCCTTAGCGGGGGGAGAGACCCAGTACTTC. Translating it yields CASSYSLAGGETQYF.

The V gene is TRBV7-8, the J gene TRBJ1-5; D is unclear. The V end was cut by 3 bases, the J end by 4 bases, with 7 bases between. The CDR3 runs 13 residues. CDR1 and CDR2 from the germline V gene are SGHVS and FQNEAQ. The CDR3 nucleotides read TGTGCCAGCAGCTTTCTAAAAAATCAGCCCCAGCATTTT. It translates to CASSFLKNQPQHF.